These 10 T cell receptor beta chains originate from one sample sequenced in a study of T cell responses to AZD1222 COVID-19 vaccine. Some clones are missing from TCRdb's copy, which holds only in-frame ones; the method was immunoSEQ multiplex PCR. The sample lists some 88,000 clones, around nine tenths occurring once. The material sequenced was peripheral blood, taken 28 days after the second AZD1222 dose. The receptor set was obtained from an adult who received the AZD1222 COVID-19 vaccine.

This clone was found once. The chain combines TRBV4-3 with TRBJ1-5; no firm D call. CDR1 and CDR2 (germline): LGHNA, YSLEER. This CDR3 has 12 amino acids. The V end lost 0 bases, the J end lost 4 bases, and 1 base lay between the germline ends. In DNA, the CDR3 is TGCGCCAGCAGCCAAGAAAATCAGCCCCAGCATTTT. Residues: CASSQENQPQHF.

The V call is TRBV24-1, the J call TRBJ1-5; tentatively, D is TRBD1 (6 bases). Per the germline V gene, CDR1 is KGHDR and CDR2 is SFDVKD. The CDR3 extends over 17 amino acids. Trimming left V 8 bases short and J 0 bases short, with 19 bases between. The CDR3 sequence is CATNSDSGPNSNQPQHF. DNA for the CDR3: TGTGCCACCAACTCGGACAGCGGCCCTAATAGCAATCAGCCCCAGCATTTT.

This clone came up once. The V gene is TRBV2, the J gene TRBJ2-3; a weak D match, TRBD1 (6 bases). The CDR3 sequence is 13 residues long. Germline CDR1 reads SNHLY; CDR2 reads FYNNEI. Trimming took 6 bases from V and 6 from J, leaving 13 bases between them. The CDR3 coding sequence is TGTGCCAGCAGGGTAAACAGGGTGGATACGCAGTATTTT. Amino acid sequence: CASRVNRVDTQYF.

This chain links TRBV30 with TRBJ2-7, with 7 bases matching TRBD2. Looked up from germline, CDR1 is GTSNPN and CDR2 is SVGIG (reference sequence). The CDR3 covers 13 residues. V was pared by 0 bases and J by 6 bases, with 5 bases of the junction left unmatched. The CDR3 bases are TGTGCCTGGAGTGTAGCGGGGTTCAGCGAGCAGTACTTC. It encodes CAWSVAGFSEQYF.

The chain uses TRBV4-3 and TRBJ2-7; D possibly corresponds to TRBD2 (7 bases). V lost 4 bases to trimming and J lost 4 bases, with 14 bases between them. The germline CDR1 and CDR2 sequences are LGHNA and YSLEER. CDR3 length: 14 amino acids. The CDR3 protein is CASSPGRGYYEQYF. CDR3 DNA sequence: TGCGCCAGCAGCCCTGGGAGGGGGTATTACGAGCAGTACTTC.

The V and J genes are TRBV7-8 and TRBJ2-1; unclear D gene. With 1 base removed from V and 2 bases from J, the gap between germline ends came to 6 bases. Germline values: CDR1 SGHVS, CDR2 FQNEAQ. This CDR3 has 14 amino acids. CDR3 amino acids: CASSLGYTYNEQFF. CDR3 in DNA: TGTGCCAGCAGCTTAGGGTATACCTACAATGAGCAGTTCTTC.

The chain employs TRBV18 and TRBJ1-1; perhaps TRBD1 as D (5 bases). CDR1 is KGHSH and CDR2 is LQKENI in the germline V gene. Trimming removed 1 base at V and 5 bases at J, with 14 bases between. The CDR3 consists of 15 residues. The CDR3 sequence is CASSPRPGGGTEAFF. DNA for the CDR3: TGTGCCAGCTCACCACGACCGGGCGGGGGAACTGAAGCTTTCTTT.

The chain combines TRBV15 with TRBJ1-1; D is ambiguous. CDR1 and CDR2 (germline): LNHNV, YYDKDF (reference sequence). V was trimmed by 5 bases and J by 0 bases, leaving 7 bases between them. The CDR3 length is 13 residues. CDR3 coding DNA: TGTGCCACCAGCGAGCATCTGAACACTGAAGCTTTCTTT. Amino acids: CATSEHLNTEAFF.

The chain has TRBV6-5 and TRBJ2-7; 14 positions match TRBD2. The V and J ends lost 2 bases and 4 bases, in that order; junction bases with no gene match: 1. In germline, CDR1 is MNHEY, CDR2 SVGAGI. The length of the CDR3 is 15 residues. CDR3: CASSYRLAGGYEQYF. The CDR3 nucleotides read TGTGCCAGCAGTTACCGACTAGCGGGGGGGTACGAGCAGTACTTC.

This clone showed up just once. The chain employs TRBV19 and TRBJ2-2; D may match TRBD1 or TRBD2 (5 bases each). Germline lookup yields CDR1 LNHDA and CDR2 SQIVND (reference sequence). This CDR3 comprises 16 residues. V lost 6 bases to trimming and J lost 0 bases, with 14 bases between them. The CDR3 is CASRKERGSNTGELFF. In DNA, the CDR3 is TGTGCCAGTAGGAAGGAGAGGGGTTCGAACACCGGGGAGCTGTTTTTT.